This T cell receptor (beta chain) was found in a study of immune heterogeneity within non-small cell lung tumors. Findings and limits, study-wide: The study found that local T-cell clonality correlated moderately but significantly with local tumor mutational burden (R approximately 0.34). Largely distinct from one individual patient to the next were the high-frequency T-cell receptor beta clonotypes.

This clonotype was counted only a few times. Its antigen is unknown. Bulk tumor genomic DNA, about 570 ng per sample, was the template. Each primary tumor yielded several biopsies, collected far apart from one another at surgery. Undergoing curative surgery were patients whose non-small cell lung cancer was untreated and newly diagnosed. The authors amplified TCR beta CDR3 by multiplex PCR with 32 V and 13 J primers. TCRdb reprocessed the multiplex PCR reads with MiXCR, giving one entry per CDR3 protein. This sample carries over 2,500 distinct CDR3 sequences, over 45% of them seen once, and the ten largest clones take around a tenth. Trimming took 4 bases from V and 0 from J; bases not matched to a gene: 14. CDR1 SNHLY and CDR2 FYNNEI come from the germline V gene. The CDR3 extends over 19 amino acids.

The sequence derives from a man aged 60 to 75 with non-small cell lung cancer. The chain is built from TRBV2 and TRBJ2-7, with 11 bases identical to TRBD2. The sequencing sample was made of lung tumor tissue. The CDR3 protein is CASSVPVSSGRISSYEQYF. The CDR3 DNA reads TGTGCCAGCAGTGTTCCAGTGTCTAGCGGGAGGATCAGCTCCTACGAGCAGTACTTC.